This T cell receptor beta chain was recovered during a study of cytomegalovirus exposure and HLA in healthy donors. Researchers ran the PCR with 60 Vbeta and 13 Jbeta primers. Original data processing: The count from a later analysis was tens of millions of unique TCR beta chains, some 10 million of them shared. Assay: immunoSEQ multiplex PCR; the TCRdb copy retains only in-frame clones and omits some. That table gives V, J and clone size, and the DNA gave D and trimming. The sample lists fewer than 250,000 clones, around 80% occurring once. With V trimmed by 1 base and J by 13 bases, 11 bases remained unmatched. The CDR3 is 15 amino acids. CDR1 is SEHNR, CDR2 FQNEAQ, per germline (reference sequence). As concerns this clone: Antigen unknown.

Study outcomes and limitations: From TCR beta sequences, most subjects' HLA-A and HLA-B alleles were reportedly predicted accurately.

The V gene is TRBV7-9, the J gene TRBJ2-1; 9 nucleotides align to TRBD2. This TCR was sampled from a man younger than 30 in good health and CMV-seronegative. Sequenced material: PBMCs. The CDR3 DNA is TGTGCCAGCAGCTTAGTGCGGGAGGGGAGCAATGGCCAGTTCTTC. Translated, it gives CASSLVREGSNGQFF.